Here is one TCR beta chain with its context. The junction and the germline gene differ at one end; a read error may be behind it. The CDR3 loop spans 17 amino acids. Germline V CDR1 and CDR2: SGHVS, FQNEAQ. This sample was included in a study of blood T cell repertoires in COVID-19. Study in general: T cells, B-cell-depleted T cells, or PBMCs supplied cDNA or gDNA.

Generated by immunoSEQ multiplex PCR, the TCRdb table keeps only in-frame clones and is missing some. There are some 6,400 clones in the sample; about 79% occur only once, and around 13% lies in the top ten. This chain links TRBV7-8 with TRBJ2-7, with TRBD1 matching 11 bases. Specimen: peripheral blood. This clonotype originated in a human donor with active COVID-19. The donor label of this sample is uncertain. CDR3 residues: CASSLEAEWGQGDLLNF. DNA for the CDR3: TGTGCCAGCAGCTTAGAGGCCGAGTGGGGACAGGGGGACCTTCTGAACTTC.